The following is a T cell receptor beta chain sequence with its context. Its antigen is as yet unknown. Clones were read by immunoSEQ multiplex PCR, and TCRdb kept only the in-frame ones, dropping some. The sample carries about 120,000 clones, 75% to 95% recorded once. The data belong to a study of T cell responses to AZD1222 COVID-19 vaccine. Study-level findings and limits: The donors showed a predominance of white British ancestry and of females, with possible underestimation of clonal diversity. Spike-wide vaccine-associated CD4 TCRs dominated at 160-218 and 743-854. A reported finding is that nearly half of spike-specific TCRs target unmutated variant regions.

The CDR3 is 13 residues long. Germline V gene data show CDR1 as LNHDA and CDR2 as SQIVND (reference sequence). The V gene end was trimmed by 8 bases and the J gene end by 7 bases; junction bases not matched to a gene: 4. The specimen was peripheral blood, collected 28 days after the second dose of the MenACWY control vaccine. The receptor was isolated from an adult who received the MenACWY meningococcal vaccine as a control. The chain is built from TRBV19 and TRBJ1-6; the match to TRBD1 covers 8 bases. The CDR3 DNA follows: TGTGCCAGTCGACAGGGGCGGAATTCACCCCTCCACTTT. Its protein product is CASRQGRNSPLHF.